These 4 T cell receptor beta chains share one sample of origin, sequenced in a study of shared clonotypes between healthy human individuals. Profiling relied on immunoSEQ multiplex PCR, and the TCRdb table lists in-frame clones only, not all of them. The table includes more than 1,200,000 clones, about 98.5% detected once. The material sequenced was naive CD4+ T cells sorted from blood. Subset noted: CD45RA+ positively selected. Receptors originate from a man under 40 in good health.

The CDR3 here is CATSRGNTDTQYF. For the CDR3, the DNA is TGTGCCACCAGCAGAGGTAACACAGATACGCAGTATTTT. The chain combines TRBV15 with TRBJ2-3; no clear D gene. The germline V gene encodes CDR1 LNHNV and CDR2 YYDKDF (reference sequence). Trimming took off 1 base at V and 2 bases at J, with 4 bases between the two ends. The CDR3 sequence is 13 residues long. The full variable domain, its missing parts supplied by reference TRBV15 and TRBJ2-3, is DAMVIQNPRYQVTQFGKPVTLSCSQTLNHNVMYWYQQKSSQAPKLLFHYYDKDFNNEADTPDNFQSRRPNTSFCFLDIRSPGLGDTAMYLCATSRGNTDTQYFGPGTRLTVL.

The rearrangement joins TRBV2 to TRBJ1-4; 8 bases match TRBD1. J gave up 8 bases and V 2 bases, and 4 bases lay outside the gene matches. CDR3 length: 14 amino acids. Germline V gene data show CDR1 as SNHLY and CDR2 as FYNNEI. CDR3 nucleotides: TGTGCCAGCAGTGAATGGACAGGGACCGAAAAACTGTTTTTT. It yields the protein CASSEWTGTEKLFF.

The chain joins TRBV15 to TRBJ2-7; D gene ambiguous. Germline CDR1 is LNHNV and CDR2 is YYDKDF (reference sequence). This CDR3 region has 13 residues. Trimming stripped 0 bases from V and 3 bases from J, with 6 bases between. The CDR3, as DNA: TGTGCCACCAGCAGAGAATACTTCTACGAGCAGTACTTC. Translated, it gives CATSREYFYEQYF.

This rearrangement joins TRBV5-1 to TRBJ2-2; possible D gene TRBD2, 5 bases. The length of the CDR3 is 14 residues. Germline V gene sequence: CDR1 SGHRS, CDR2 YFSETQ. Trimming removed 0 bases from V and 5 bases from J, with 8 bases in between. CDR3 nucleotides: TGCGCCAGCAGCTTGGCCCGCGGGACCGGGGAGCTGTTTTTT. Its protein is CASSLARGTGELFF.